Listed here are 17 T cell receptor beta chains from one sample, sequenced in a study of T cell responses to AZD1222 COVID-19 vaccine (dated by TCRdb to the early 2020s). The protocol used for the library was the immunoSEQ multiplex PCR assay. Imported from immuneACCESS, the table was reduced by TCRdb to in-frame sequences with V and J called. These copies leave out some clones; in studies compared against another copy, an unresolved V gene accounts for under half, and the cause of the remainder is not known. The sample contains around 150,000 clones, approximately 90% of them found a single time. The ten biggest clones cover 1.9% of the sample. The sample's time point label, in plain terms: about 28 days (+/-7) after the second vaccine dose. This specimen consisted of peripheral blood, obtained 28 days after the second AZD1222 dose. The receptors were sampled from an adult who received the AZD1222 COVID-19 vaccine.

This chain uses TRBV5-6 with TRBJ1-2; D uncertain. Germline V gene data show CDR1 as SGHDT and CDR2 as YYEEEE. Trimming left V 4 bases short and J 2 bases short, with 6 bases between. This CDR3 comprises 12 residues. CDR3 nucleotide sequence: TGTGCCAGCAGCCCCGGGAACTATGGCTACACCTTC. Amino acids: CASSPGNYGYTF.

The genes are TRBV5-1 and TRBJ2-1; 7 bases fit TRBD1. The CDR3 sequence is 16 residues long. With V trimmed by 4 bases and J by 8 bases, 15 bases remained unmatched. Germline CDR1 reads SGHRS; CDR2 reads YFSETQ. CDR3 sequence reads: CASSIGQAQLQDEQFF. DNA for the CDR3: TGCGCCAGCAGCATCGGACAGGCTCAATTACAGGATGAGCAGTTCTTC.

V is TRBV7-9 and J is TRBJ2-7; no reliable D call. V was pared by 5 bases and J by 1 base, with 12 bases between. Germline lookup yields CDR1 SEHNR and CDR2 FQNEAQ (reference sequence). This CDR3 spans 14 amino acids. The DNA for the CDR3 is TGTGCCAGCAGCCCTGTCCCCACGTCCTACGAGCAGTACTTC. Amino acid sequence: CASSPVPTSYEQYF.

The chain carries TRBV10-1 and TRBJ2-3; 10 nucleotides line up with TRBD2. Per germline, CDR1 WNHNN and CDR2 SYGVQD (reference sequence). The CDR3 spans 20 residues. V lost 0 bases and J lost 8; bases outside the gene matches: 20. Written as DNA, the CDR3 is TGCGCCAGCAGTGAGTCCGGGCTAGCGGGGGCTACCTCGCCTATAGGTACGCAGTATTTT. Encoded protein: CASSESGLAGATSPIGTQYF.

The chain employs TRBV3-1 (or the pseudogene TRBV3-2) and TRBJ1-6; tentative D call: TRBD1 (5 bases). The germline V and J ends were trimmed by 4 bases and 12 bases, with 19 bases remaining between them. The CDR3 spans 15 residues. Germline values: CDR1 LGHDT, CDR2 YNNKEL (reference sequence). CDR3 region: CASSPSGIQGRPLHF. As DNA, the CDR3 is TGTGCCAGCAGCCCCTCGGGGATTCAGGGTCGACCCCTCCACTTT.

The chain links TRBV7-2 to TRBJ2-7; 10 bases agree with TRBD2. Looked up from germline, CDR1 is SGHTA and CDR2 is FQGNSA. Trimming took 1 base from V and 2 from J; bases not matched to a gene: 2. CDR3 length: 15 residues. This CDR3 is CASSLGLAGTYEQYF. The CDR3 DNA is TGTGCCAGCAGCTTAGGACTAGCGGGTACCTACGAGCAGTACTTC.

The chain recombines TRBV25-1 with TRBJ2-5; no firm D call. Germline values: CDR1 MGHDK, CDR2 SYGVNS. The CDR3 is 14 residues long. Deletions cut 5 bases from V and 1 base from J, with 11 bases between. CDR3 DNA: TGTGCCAGCAGTAAGTGGCAGACCCAAGAGACCCAGTACTTC. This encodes CASSKWQTQETQYF. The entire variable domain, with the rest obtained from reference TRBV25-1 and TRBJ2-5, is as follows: EADIYQTPRYLVIGTGKKITLECSQTMGHDKMYWYQQDPGMELHLIHYSYGVNSTEKGDLSSESTVSRIRTEHFPLTLESARPSHTSQYLCASSKWQTQETQYFGPGTRLLVL.

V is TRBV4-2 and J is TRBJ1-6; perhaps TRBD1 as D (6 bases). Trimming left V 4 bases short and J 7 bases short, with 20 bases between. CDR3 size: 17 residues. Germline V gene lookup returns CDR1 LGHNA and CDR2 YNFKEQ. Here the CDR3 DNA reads TGTGCCAGCAGCCCGACAAGTGGACAGCAGGAAAATTCACCCCTCCACTTT. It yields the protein CASSPTSGQQENSPLHF.

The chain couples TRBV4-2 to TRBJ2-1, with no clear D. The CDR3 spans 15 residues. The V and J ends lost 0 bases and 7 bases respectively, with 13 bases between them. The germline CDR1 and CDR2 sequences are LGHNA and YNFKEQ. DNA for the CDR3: TGTGCCAGCAGCCAAGAACCCTCAGCGACTAATGAGCAGTTCTTC. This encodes CASSQEPSATNEQFF.

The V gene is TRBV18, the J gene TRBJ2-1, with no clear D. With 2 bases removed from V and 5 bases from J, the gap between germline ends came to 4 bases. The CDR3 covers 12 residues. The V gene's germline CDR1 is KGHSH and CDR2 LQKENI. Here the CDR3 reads CASSPNDNEQFF. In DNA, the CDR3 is TGTGCCAGCTCACCAAATGACAATGAGCAGTTCTTC.

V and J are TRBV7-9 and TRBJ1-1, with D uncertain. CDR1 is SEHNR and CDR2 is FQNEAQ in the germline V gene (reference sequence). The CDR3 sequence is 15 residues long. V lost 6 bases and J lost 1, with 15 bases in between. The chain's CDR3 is CASRKRTGENTEAFF. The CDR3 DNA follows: TGTGCCAGCAGGAAAAGGACGGGAGAGAACACTGAAGCTTTCTTT.

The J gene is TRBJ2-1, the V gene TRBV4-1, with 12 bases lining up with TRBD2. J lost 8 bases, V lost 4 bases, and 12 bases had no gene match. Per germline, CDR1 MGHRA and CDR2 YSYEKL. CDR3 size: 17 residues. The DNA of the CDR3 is TGCGCCAGCAGCCCAGCAAATCTAGCGGGGGGGCCTCATGAGCAGTTCTTC. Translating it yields CASSPANLAGGPHEQFF.

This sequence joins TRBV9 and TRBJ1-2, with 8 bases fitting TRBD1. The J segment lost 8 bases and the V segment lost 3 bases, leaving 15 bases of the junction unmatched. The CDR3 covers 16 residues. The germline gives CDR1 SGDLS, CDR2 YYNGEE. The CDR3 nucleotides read TGTGCCAGCAGCGCCGCCAGGACAGGGCTTTATCGGGGCTACACCTTC. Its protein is CASSAARTGLYRGYTF.

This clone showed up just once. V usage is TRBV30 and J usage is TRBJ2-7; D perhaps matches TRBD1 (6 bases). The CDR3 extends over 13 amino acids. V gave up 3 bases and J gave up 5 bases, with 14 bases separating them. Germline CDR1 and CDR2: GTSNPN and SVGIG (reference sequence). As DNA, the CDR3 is TGTGCCTGGAGCCTAACAGGGATGGACGAGCAGTACTTC. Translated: CAWSLTGMDEQYF.

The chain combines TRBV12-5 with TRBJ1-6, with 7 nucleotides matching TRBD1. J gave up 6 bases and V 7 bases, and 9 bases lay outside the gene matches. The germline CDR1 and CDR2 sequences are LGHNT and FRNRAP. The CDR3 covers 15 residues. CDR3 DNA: TGTGCTAGTGCCCTGGCCGGGACAGTTAATTCACCCCTCCACTTT. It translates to CASALAGTVNSPLHF.

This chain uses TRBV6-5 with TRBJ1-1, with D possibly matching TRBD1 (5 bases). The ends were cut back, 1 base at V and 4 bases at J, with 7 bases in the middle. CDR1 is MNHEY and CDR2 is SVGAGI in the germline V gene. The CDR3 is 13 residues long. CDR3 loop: CASSYFDSTEAFF. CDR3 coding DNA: TGTGCCAGCAGTTACTTCGACAGCACTGAAGCTTTCTTT.

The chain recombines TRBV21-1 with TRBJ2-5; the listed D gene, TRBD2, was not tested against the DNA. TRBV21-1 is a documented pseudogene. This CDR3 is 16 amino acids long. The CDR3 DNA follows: TGTGCCAGCAGCACCCTCTGGCGGGTTAACGGAGAGACCCAGTACTTC. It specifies CASSTLWRVNGETQYF.